Below are 24 T cell receptor beta chains sequenced from a single sample in a study of blood T cell repertoires in COVID-19. Produced via immunoSEQ multiplex PCR; TCRdb's table is partial and in-frame only. The sample lists 130,000 to 150,000 clones; less than 85% were seen once. The sequencing sample was made of peripheral blood. These receptors all come from a woman older than 75 in a cohort sampled during active or convalescent COVID-19.

This clone was recorded a few times. The V and J genes are TRBV11-2 and TRBJ1-1; 9 bases match TRBD1. V dropped 8 bases and J dropped 5; count of bases not matched to a gene: 9. This CDR3 is built from 14 residues. CDR1 is SGHAT, CDR2 FQNNGV, per germline. The CDR3 DNA reads as TGTGCCAGCCGGCCCGGGACAGGGATAACTGAAGCTTTCTTT. Translation: CASRPGTGITEAFF.

This clone came up once. The genes are TRBV2 and TRBJ1-3; D gene ambiguous. The length of the CDR3 is 16 residues. V lost 3 bases and J 1 base, leaving 13 bases between the germline ends. Looked up from germline, CDR1 is SNHLY and CDR2 is FYNNEI. In DNA form, the CDR3 reads TGTGCCAGCAGTGATGCGGGGTACTTTTCTGGAAACACCATATATTTT. It translates to CASSDAGYFSGNTIYF.

The chain carries TRBV5-5 and TRBJ1-3; D not certain. Per germline, CDR1 SGHKS and CDR2 YYEKEE (reference sequence). The V gene lost 2 bases and the J gene lost 0 bases, with 6 bases spanning the gap. The CDR3 is 14 amino acids. The CDR3 sequence: CASSLSSSGNTIYF. CDR3 coding DNA: TGTGCCAGCAGCTTATCCAGCTCTGGAAACACCATATATTTT.

This chain links TRBV9 with TRBJ1-2; possible D gene TRBD1, 5 bases. CDR1 is SGDLS and CDR2 is YYNGEE in the germline V gene. The CDR3 runs to 15 residues. Trimming stripped 2 bases from V and 2 bases from J, with 13 bases between. The DNA of the CDR3 is TGTGCCAGCAGCGTGTCCGGGGGGGAGAACTATGGCTACACCTTC. It translates to CASSVSGGENYGYTF.

CDR3 sequence: CASSRSGANYEQYF. CDR3 nucleotide sequence: TGTGCCAGCAGCCGTAGCGGGGCGAACTACGAGCAGTACTTC. The chain uses TRBV3-1 (or the pseudogene TRBV3-2) and TRBJ2-7, with 8 bases lining up with TRBD2. Germline V gene lookup returns CDR1 LGHDT and CDR2 YNNKEL (reference sequence). The ends lost 4 bases at V and 3 bases at J; junction bases unmatched: 5. CDR3 length: 14 amino acids.

The rearrangement uses TRBV10-3 and TRBJ2-7; D not resolved. The CDR3 contains 13 residues. The V end was cut by 0 bases, the J end by 4 bases, with 7 bases between. Germline lookup yields CDR1 ENHRY and CDR2 SYGVKD. For the CDR3, the DNA is TGTGCCATCAGTGAGTCGTTTTTATACGAGCAGTACGTC. As protein: CAISESFLYEQYV.

This clone came up a few times. V is TRBV7-6 and J is TRBJ2-2; D is possibly TRBD1 (5 bases). Germline CDR1 and CDR2: SGHVS and FNYEAQ. CDR3 size: 13 residues. The V gene lost 3 bases and the J gene lost 6 bases, with 8 bases spanning the gap. The DNA of the CDR3 is TGTGCCAGCAGCTTGACCAGGGCCGGGGAGCTGTTTTTT. It encodes CASSLTRAGELFF.

The rearrangement joins TRBV6-1 to TRBJ2-1; D is perhaps TRBD1 (6 bases). V was clipped by 4 bases and J by 9 bases, with 22 bases between them. Germline V gene lookup returns CDR1 MNHNS and CDR2 SASEGT. The CDR3 has 16 amino acids. The CDR3 protein is CASSAGQYGVNGEQFF. The CDR3 DNA reads TGTGCCAGCAGTGCCGGACAGTATGGAGTCAATGGTGAGCAGTTCTTC.

The J gene is TRBJ2-2, the V gene TRBV6-5; the D gene is possibly TRBD2 (7 bases). Trimming shortened V by 3 bases and J by 3 bases, and 11 bases separated the two germline ends. Germline CDR1 reads MNHEY; CDR2 reads SVGAGI. This CDR3 contains 15 residues. The CDR3 DNA sequence: TGTGCCAGCAGTTATGCGGGGGCCGACACCGGGGAGCTGTTTTTT. Protein: CASSYAGADTGELFF.

The V and J genes are TRBV19 and TRBJ1-6; TRBD1 matches 7 bases. In germline, CDR1 is LNHDA, CDR2 SQIVND (reference sequence). The CDR3 loop spans 11 amino acids. Trimming took 6 bases from V and 13 from J; bases not matched to a gene: 3. CDR3 region: CASSLQGPLHF. DNA for the CDR3: TGTGCCAGTAGCCTACAGGGGCCCCTCCACTTT.

For this clone: The junction departs from germline at one end; a sequencing error may be responsible. V and J are TRBV12-3 or TRBV12-4 and TRBJ1-1; possible D gene TRBD1, 6 bases. The CDR3 has 13 residues. In DNA form, the CDR3 reads TGTGCCAGCAGTGGACAAAAAAGGGGGAACCTATCCTTT. It encodes CASSGQKRGNLSF.

The gene calls are TRBV5-5 and TRBJ1-2; possibly TRBD1 for D (6 bases). There are 15 residues in the CDR3. V was cut by 6 bases and J by 5 bases, with 20 bases left in between. Germline lookup yields CDR1 SGHKS and CDR2 YYEKEE (reference sequence). The CDR3 here is CASTLLGGAQYGYTF. CDR3 DNA: TGTGCCAGCACCCTGTTGGGGGGGGCGCAGTATGGCTACACCTTC.

The CDR3 loop reads CASSVTGSTSGNTIYF. For the CDR3, the DNA is TGCGCCAGCAGCGTCACAGGGTCCACCTCTGGAAACACCATATATTTT. This chain links TRBV5-1 with TRBJ1-3, with TRBD1 as a possible D gene (6 bases). The CDR3 has 16 amino acids. The V gene lost 4 bases and the J gene lost 0 bases, with 14 bases spanning the gap. Germline values: CDR1 SGHRS, CDR2 YFSETQ. Combining the CDR3 with reference TRBV5-1 and TRBJ1-3 gives the whole variable domain KAGVTQTPRYLIKTRGQQVTLSCSPISGHRSVSWYQQTPGQGLQFLFEYFSETQRNKGNFPGRFSGRQFSNSRSEMNVSTLELGDSALYLCASSVTGSTSGNTIYFGEGSWLTVV.

The chain joins TRBV5-4 to TRBJ2-5, with 10 nucleotides matching TRBD1. CDR1 is SGHNT, CDR2 YYREEE, per germline (reference sequence). The CDR3 contains 17 residues. V shed 0 bases, J shed 4 bases, and the junction held 9 bases outside the gene matches. CDR3 region: CASSLDGTGASLETQYF. The CDR3 DNA sequence: TGTGCCAGCAGCTTGGATGGGACAGGGGCGAGCTTAGAGACCCAGTACTTC.

The chain is built from TRBV2 and TRBJ2-1; D is uncertain. CDR3 length equals 14 residues. The ends were cut back, 4 bases at V and 6 bases at J, with 13 bases in the middle. Per the germline V gene, CDR1 is SNHLY and CDR2 is FYNNEI. CDR3 amino acids: CASSASELINEQFF. The DNA for the CDR3 is TGTGCCAGCAGTGCATCGGAGCTAATCAATGAGCAGTTCTTC.

This clone is a singleton in its sample. This sequence joins TRBV7-9 and TRBJ1-1; weak D call: TRBD1 (6 bases). The CDR3 contains 14 residues. Trimming removed 5 bases at V and 1 base at J, with 11 bases between. Germline CDR1 and CDR2: SEHNR and FQNEAQ (reference sequence). The CDR3 is CASSRRGGNTEAFF. The CDR3 DNA is TGTGCCAGCAGCCGGAGAGGGGGGAACACTGAAGCTTTCTTT.

This sequence joins TRBV29-1 and TRBJ2-5; a possible D gene is TRBD2 (7 bases). There are 16 residues in the CDR3. Germline V gene data show CDR1 as SQVTM and CDR2 as ANQGSEA. Trimming cost V 4 bases and J 3 bases, with 21 bases left between them. The chain's CDR3 is CSVGGGGGSSKETQYF. The DNA for the CDR3 is TGCAGCGTTGGGGGGGGCGGAGGAAGTTCTAAAGAGACCCAGTACTTC.

The chain is built from TRBV28 and TRBJ2-2; TRBD2 aligns across 9 bases. This CDR3 region has 16 residues. V was clipped by 3 bases and J by 6 bases; unmatched bases: 8. Germline V gene sequence: CDR1 MDHEN, CDR2 SYDVKM. The DNA of the CDR3 is TGTGCCAGCAGTTTTCCCCCTAGCGGGGTCCCCGGGGAGCTGTTTTTT. Protein: CASSFPPSGVPGELFF.

The chain combines TRBV24-1 with TRBJ2-3; 8 positions match TRBD2. This CDR3 has 17 residues. In germline, CDR1 is KGHDR, CDR2 SFDVKD. J gave up 2 bases and V 4 bases, and 10 bases lay outside the gene matches. The CDR3 bases are TGTGCCACCAGTGACGCCTCGAAGCGGGGGAACACAGATACGCAGTATTTT. Its translation is CATSDASKRGNTDTQYF.

The chain carries TRBV7-6 and TRBJ2-7; tentatively, D is TRBD2 (7 bases). Germline CDR1 SGHVS, CDR2 FNYEAQ. Between the trimmed V and J ends, which lost 11 bases and 2 bases, there was a span of 16 bases. The CDR3 has 13 residues. The CDR3 here is CAGCSGGTYEQYV. Here the CDR3 DNA reads TGTGCCGGGTGCTCGGGGGGCACCTACGAGCAGTACGTC.

The genes are TRBV6-5 and TRBJ2-1; D is undetermined. This CDR3 has 11 amino acids. Germline V gives CDR1 MNHEY, CDR2 SVGAGI. Trimming cost V 8 bases and J 8 bases, with 10 bases left between them. This chain's CDR3 is CASGQGDEQFF. The CDR3 DNA reads as TGTGCCAGCGGGCAAGGCGATGAGCAGTTCTTC.

The rearrangement links TRBV7-3 to TRBJ2-2, with unresolved D. Deletions cut 3 bases from V and 5 bases from J, with 7 bases between. Germline CDR1 SGHTA, CDR2 FQGTGA. The CDR3 contains 13 residues. The CDR3 here is CASSFSRTGELFF. The CDR3 nucleotides read TGTGCCAGCAGCTTCTCCCGGACCGGGGAGCTGTTTTTT.

The chain joins TRBV6-2 or TRBV6-3 to TRBJ2-7; TRBD1 aligns across 8 bases. Germline V lookup: CDR1 MNHEY, CDR2 SVGEGT. This CDR3 comprises 15 residues. The CDR3 nucleotides read TGTGCCAGCAGTTACTCCGGTCGGTTGGGCGACAGGGGAGGCGTC. It yields the protein CASSYSGRLGDRGGV.

This CDR3 is CASSQARDTQTF. DNA for the CDR3: TGCGCCAGCAGCCAAGCCCGGGACACCCAAACCTTC. The gene calls are TRBV4-1 and TRBJ1-2, with D possibly being TRBD1 (6 bases). This CDR3 spans 12 amino acids. V shed 1 base and J shed 14 bases, with 14 bases lying between them. The germline V gene has CDR1 MGHRA and CDR2 YSYEKL.